The 21 T cell receptor beta chains below were found in one sample sequenced in a study of T cell changes during pregnancy in multiple sclerosis. Sequencing was performed with immunoSEQ multiplex PCR; in TCRdb, only in-frame clones are kept and a portion is missing. Of fewer than 50,000 clones in the sample, about 89% are singletons; the top ten hold under 0.65%. The sequenced sample was CD4+ T cells from peripheral blood mononuclear cells, obtained in the first trimester of pregnancy. The receptors stem from a female donor with multiple sclerosis, enrolled in a pregnancy study.

The chain combines TRBV10-1 with TRBJ2-5, with 10 bases matching TRBD2. Germline assignment: CDR1 WNHNN and CDR2 SYGVQD (reference sequence). With 5 bases clipped from V and 7 bases from J, the junction kept 10 bases outside the gene matches. The CDR3 covers 15 residues. CDR3 sequence (DNA): TGCGCCAGCAGTCGGGAACTAGCGGGGACCGGGACCCAGTACTTC. Translation: CASSRELAGTGTQYF.

CDR3 DNA sequence: TGTGCCAGCAGTTGGGACAGCTCGAGGGATCAGCCCCAGCATTTT. Protein: CASSWDSSRDQPQHF. The chain is built from TRBV28 and TRBJ1-5, with TRBD1 matching over 7 bases. Trimming cost V 4 bases and J 5 bases; bases outside gene matches: 8. Germline V lookup: CDR1 MDHEN, CDR2 SYDVKM. This CDR3 has 15 amino acids.

The chain is built from TRBV6-5 and TRBJ1-4, with 8 bases fitting TRBD1. V shed 8 bases, J shed 8 bases, and the junction held 10 bases outside the gene matches. CDR1 is MNHEY and CDR2 is SVGAGI in the germline V gene. The CDR3 extends over 14 amino acids. The CDR3 region has the DNA TGTGCCAGCGGGGACCACAGGGGGAGCGAAAAACTGTTTTTT. It yields the protein CASGDHRGSEKLFF.

The CDR3 protein is CASSAVQGSSYGYTF. In DNA form, the CDR3 reads TGCGCCAGCAGCGCCGTTCAGGGTTCTAGCTATGGCTACACCTTC. The gene calls are TRBV5-1 and TRBJ1-2, with a possible D match to TRBD1 (5 bases). Trimming pared 4 bases from V and 4 bases from J, leaving 17 bases between. This CDR3 is built from 15 residues. Germline CDR1 is SGHRS and CDR2 is YFSETQ.

J is TRBJ1-3 and V is TRBV29-1, with 7 nucleotides matching TRBD1. CDR1 is SQVTM, CDR2 ANQGSEA, per germline. The CDR3 spans 13 residues. The V segment lost 7 bases and the J segment 4 bases; nucleotides outside the gene matches: 7. The CDR3 loop reads CSAHRGAGNTIYF. Written as DNA, the CDR3 is TGCAGCGCCCACAGGGGTGCAGGAAACACCATATATTTT.

J is TRBJ2-5 and V is TRBV18; D is unresolved. Trimming cost V 2 bases and J 3 bases, with 10 bases left between them. Per germline, CDR1 KGHSH and CDR2 LQKENI. The CDR3 contains 14 residues. The CDR3 region is CASSPSRQKETQYF. The CDR3 nucleotides are TGTGCCAGCTCACCAAGCAGACAAAAAGAGACCCAGTACTTC. Full variable domain (missing parts from reference TRBV18 and TRBJ2-5): NAGVMQNPRHLVRRRGQEARLRCSPMKGHSHVYWYRQLPEEGLKFMVYLQKENIIDESGMPKERFSAEFPKEGPSILRIQQVVRGDSAAYFCASSPSRQKETQYFGPGTRLLVL.

V gene TRBV5-4 combines with J gene TRBJ1-4, with 10 nucleotides matching TRBD1. This CDR3 spans 17 amino acids. Germline CDR1 and CDR2: SGHNT and YYREEE (reference sequence). The V segment lost 5 bases and the J segment 1 base; nucleotides outside the gene matches: 8. CDR3 residues: CASSRSGTGVTNEKLFF. As DNA, the CDR3 is TGTGCCAGCAGTAGATCCGGGACAGGGGTAACTAATGAAAAACTGTTTTTT.

This chain connects TRBV5-1 to TRBJ2-7; D ambiguous. The CDR3 contains 13 residues. CDR1 is SGHRS, CDR2 YFSETQ, per germline. The V end lost 2 bases, the J end lost 2 bases, and 8 bases lay between the germline ends. The CDR3 DNA sequence: TGCGCCAGCAGCTTCTCCGTTGCCTACGAGCAGTACTTC. This encodes CASSFSVAYEQYF.

This chain links TRBV5-1 with TRBJ2-7; weak D call: TRBD1 (6 bases). From germline, CDR1 is SGHRS and CDR2 YFSETQ. V lost 0 bases and J 5 bases, leaving 12 bases between the germline ends. The CDR3 extends over 14 amino acids. The CDR3, as DNA: TGCGCCAGCAGCTTGGAGACAGGCAGCGACGAGCAGTACTTC. Encoded protein: CASSLETGSDEQYF.

The J gene is TRBJ1-4, the V gene TRBV19; tentatively, D is TRBD1 (5 bases). Trimming removed 6 bases from V and 4 bases from J, with 12 bases in between. The CDR3 length is 14 residues. CDR1 LNHDA and CDR2 SQIVND come from the germline V gene (reference sequence). CDR3 nucleotide sequence: TGTGCCAGTAGGGCCGGGGGGGGTAATGAAAAACTGTTTTTT. Amino acids: CASRAGGGNEKLFF.

The chain employs TRBV18 and TRBJ1-4; D gene uncertain. The CDR3 loop spans 14 amino acids. Trimming shortened V by 3 bases and J by 8 bases, and 13 bases separated the two germline ends. From germline, CDR1 is KGHSH and CDR2 LQKENI. The DNA for the CDR3 is TGTGCCAGCTCACCTGCAGATTCAGGAGAAAAACTGTTTTTT. This sequence encodes CASSPADSGEKLFF.

The chain employs TRBV2 and TRBJ1-5; 11 bases map to TRBD1. J gave up 0 bases and V 6 bases, and 10 bases lay outside the gene matches. The V gene's germline CDR1 is SNHLY and CDR2 FYNNEI. The CDR3 sequence is 18 residues long. DNA of the CDR3: TGTGCCAGCAGACCCGGACAGGGGGCAATTGGTAGCAATCAGCCCCAGCATTTT. This codes for CASRPGQGAIGSNQPQHF.

This chain links TRBV13 with TRBJ2-7; the match to TRBD2 covers 11 bases. Germline V CDR1 and CDR2: PRHDT, FYEKMQ (reference sequence). The length of the CDR3 is 17 residues. With 3 bases clipped from V and 4 bases from J, the junction kept 11 bases outside the gene matches. The CDR3 is CASSFWTTSGREYEQYF. CDR3 DNA: TGTGCCAGCAGCTTCTGGACCACTAGCGGGAGAGAATACGAGCAGTACTTC.

The chain recombines TRBV5-1 with TRBJ1-2; D is possibly TRBD1 (5 bases). Trimming took 4 bases from V and 4 from J, leaving 23 bases between them. The CDR3 loop spans 17 amino acids. Germline V gives CDR1 SGHRS, CDR2 YFSETQ. CDR3 in DNA: TGCGCCAGCAGCCCCGGGACCGGGGGGATTGGTGGCTATGGCTACACCTTC. It encodes CASSPGTGGIGGYGYTF. Together with reference TRBV5-1 and TRBJ1-2, the CDR3 gives the full variable domain: KAGVTQTPRYLIKTRGQQVTLSCSPISGHRSVSWYQQTPGQGLQFLFEYFSETQRNKGNFPGRFSGRQFSNSRSEMNVSTLELGDSALYLCASSPGTGGIGGYGYTFGSGTRLTVV.

The V gene is TRBV7-8, the J gene TRBJ1-2, with TRBD1 matching 7 bases. Germline CDR1 and CDR2: SGHVS and FQNEAQ. This CDR3 region has 14 residues. The trim removed 5 bases at V and 4 bases at J, leaving 7 bases unmatched. CDR3 bases: TGTGCCAGCAGCCCAGACAGGGTCATCTATGGCTACACCTTC. Translation gives CASSPDRVIYGYTF. Combining the CDR3 with reference TRBV7-8 and TRBJ1-2 gives the whole variable domain GAGVSQSPRYKVAKRGQDVALRCDPISGHVSLFWYQQALGQGPEFLTYFQNEAQLDKSGLPSDRFFAERPEGSVSTLKIQRTQQEDSAVYLCASSPDRVIYGYTFGSGTRLTVV.

CDR3 DNA sequence: TGTGCCAGCAGTCCGGATGCAGGCGCACGTCAGCCCCAGCATTTT. Encoded protein: CASSPDAGARQPQHF. The chain links TRBV6-1 to TRBJ1-5; D gene uncertain. The CDR3 sequence is 15 residues long. The V and J ends lost 5 bases and 6 bases respectively, with 17 bases between them. Germline values: CDR1 MNHNS, CDR2 SASEGT.

The J gene is TRBJ1-5, the V gene TRBV7-9, with D unresolved. Between the trimmed V and J ends, which lost 7 bases and 5 bases, there was a span of 6 bases. The CDR3 runs 11 residues. Germline loops: CDR1 SEHNR, CDR2 FQNEAQ (reference sequence). CDR3 loop: CASTPYQPQHF. CDR3 nucleotide sequence: TGTGCCAGCACCCCCTATCAGCCCCAGCATTTT.

V gene TRBV11-2 combines with J gene TRBJ2-7; a possible D gene is TRBD1 (7 bases). CDR1 and CDR2 from the germline V gene are SGHAT and FQNNGV. Trimming cost V 8 bases and J 7 bases, with 21 bases left between them. The CDR3 is 14 residues long. The CDR3 sequence is CASSWTGGRWEQYF. The CDR3 nucleotides are TGTGCCAGCTCCTGGACAGGAGGGAGGTGGGAGCAGTACTTC.

This clone showed up just once. J is TRBJ2-7 and V is TRBV6-6; 14 bases match TRBD2. Germline V gives CDR1 MNHNY, CDR2 SVGAGI (reference sequence). The CDR3 runs to 16 residues. The ends lost 8 bases at V and 6 bases at J; junction bases unmatched: 12. CDR3 protein: CASQRLAGGPSSEQYF. In DNA, the CDR3 is TGTGCCAGCCAAAGACTAGCGGGAGGGCCGTCTTCCGAGCAGTACTTC.

This clone was recorded only once. The chain recombines TRBV6-1 with TRBJ2-6; the D gene is possibly TRBD1 (6 bases). The CDR3 totals 15 residues. V lost 6 bases and J 3 bases, leaving 12 bases between the germline ends. The V gene's germline CDR1 is MNHNS and CDR2 SASEGT. CDR3 amino acids: CASRDNRVGANVLTF. Written as DNA, the CDR3 is TGTGCCAGCAGGGATAACAGGGTTGGGGCCAACGTCCTGACTTTC.

This rearrangement joins TRBV2 to TRBJ1-5; perhaps TRBD1 as D (5 bases). CDR1 and CDR2 (germline): SNHLY, FYNNEI. This CDR3 has 13 residues. The V end lost 6 bases, the J end lost 4 bases, and 10 bases lay between the germline ends. CDR3 in amino acids: CASRGQGNQPQHF. In nucleotides, the CDR3 is TGTGCCAGCAGGGGGCAAGGGAATCAGCCCCAGCATTTT.